These T cell receptor beta chains were read from a single sample in a study of OX40 agonist ivuxolimab in advanced cancers. Generated by immunoSEQ multiplex PCR, the TCRdb table keeps only in-frame clones and is missing some. The data contain fewer than 18,000 clones, over 65% of them singletons. This specimen was CD4+ or CD8+ T cells sorted from blood, taken in a trial of the OX40 agonist ivuxolimab. All receptors derive from an adult with an advanced solid tumor such as melanoma, head and neck, liver or kidney cancer. Each CDR3 is given without its conserved first and last residue. The order of the fields is clone size, V gene, J gene, CDR3 protein. For some rows the clone size is stated as once, few or many, or as a class when expanded; others skip it.

once	TRBV11-3	TRBJ2-3	ASSLGAENTDTQY
-	TRBV19	TRBJ2-4	ATRQVDLAKNIQY
-	TRBV5-1	TRBJ2-3	ASSGTGQENTDTQY
-	TRBV7-3	TRBJ1-2	ASSSPGQGNYGYT
-	TRBV2	TRBJ2-5	ASNHRGQLQETQY
-	TRBV15	TRBJ1-1	ATSRDPPGQGIIAF
-	TRBV9	TRBJ2-1	ASSGDNEQF
-	TRBV28	TRBJ2-7	ASSGTGTGYEQY
-	TRBV9	TRBJ2-7	ASSKRDSSYEQY
-	TRBV5-6	TRBJ1-1	ASSFYRSMNTEAF
-	TRBV5-5	TRBJ2-2	ASSRWTGLSGTGELF
-	TRBV6-5	TRBJ2-2	ASSYRAGTLTGELF
few	TRBV15	TRBJ2-4	ATRSGAAKNIQY
-	TRBV5-6	TRBJ1-2	ASSLDSDGYGYT
-	TRBV30	TRBJ1-5	ASPTGGQPQH
-	TRBV7-2	TRBJ2-5	ASSPRLAGVRETQY
medium-sized	TRBV9	TRBJ1-1	ASSVSSGPPNTEAF
-	TRBV7-9	TRBJ1-2	ASSLVAGKGGYT
-	TRBV11-3	TRBJ2-1	ASSLVGDGPYNEQF
medium-sized	TRBV18	TRBJ1-1	ASSPQNTEAF
medium-sized	TRBV9	TRBJ1-4	ASSGPPAPNEKLF
-	TRBV6-6	TRBJ2-1	ASSYGTSGSNEQF
few	TRBV5-1	TRBJ2-7	ASSLDEDEQY
-	TRBV5-1	TRBJ1-2	ASSLPNPSLYGYT
-	TRBV28	TRBJ2-5	ASSRGDRYSETQY
-	TRBV6-5	TRBJ2-7	ASSPPETGNEQY
-	TRBV6-1	TRBJ2-7	ASSPGGVHEQY
-	TRBV5-4	TRBJ1-1	ASSVRGTGLTEAF
-	TRBV27	TRBJ1-5	ASSHRPGGNSNQPQH
-	TRBV5-1	TRBJ2-1	ASSLGASADNEQF
-	TRBV2	TRBJ2-3	ASSETGTFPPDTQY
-	TRBV7-9	TRBJ2-1	ASSLGGAAHEQF
-	TRBV30	TRBJ1-1	AWNFGDRGTEAF
-	TRBV30	TRBJ2-2	AWSGGLAIQWELF
-	TRBV7-2	TRBJ2-7	ASSLEAHLGPYEQY
-	TRBV5-1	TRBJ2-3	ASSPRTSGTTDTQY
few	TRBV28	TRBJ2-7	ASTGESYNYEQY
-	TRBV7-3	TRBJ2-3	ASSPGLAGGTDTQY
-	TRBV6-1	TRBJ2-7	ASSEFGTAFYEQY
-	TRBV10-2	TRBJ2-5	ASSESWFVDQETQY
-	TRBV29-1	TRBJ2-1	SVARDNEQF
-	TRBV15	TRBJ2-3	ATSSRGVSTDTQY
-	TRBV21-1	TRBJ2-7	ASSAGTYEQY
-	TRBV10-2	TRBJ2-7	ASRQGAHEQY
-	TRBV7-9	TRBJ2-7	ASSSWDRSYEQY
medium-sized	TRBV7-9	TRBJ2-7	ASSFGLSGSYEQY
-	TRBV4-1	TRBJ1-1	ASVGRGTEAF
-	TRBV30	TRBJ2-2	AWRAGGGTGELF
once	TRBV9	TRBJ2-1	ASSAPGLVMSEQF
-	TRBV27	TRBJ2-5	ASSQTLQETQY
-	TRBV7-6	TRBJ2-1	ASSLVVASEQF
-	TRBV6-5	TRBJ2-5	ASRVGGEFQETQY
-	TRBV6-1	TRBJ2-7	ASSDGANPYEQY
-	TRBV7-9	TRBJ2-5	ASSLAGNSGPVETQY
-	TRBV11-2	TRBJ2-7	ASSGMRVGEQY
-	TRBV6-1	TRBJ1-5	ASRVSQDSNQPQH
-	TRBV4-1	TRBJ2-7	ASSQTGSYEQY
-	TRBV7-2	TRBJ2-7	ASSPSPTGLREQY
few	TRBV5-6	TRBJ1-1	ASSLVGSPLNTEAF